What follows are 2 T cell receptor beta chains derived from one specimen sequenced in a study of blood T cell repertoires in COVID-19. The method was immunoSEQ multiplex PCR; TCRdb's version includes in-frame clones alone and lacks a portion of them. The sample includes about 140,000 clones, 75% to 80% of them seen just once. Material: PBMCs or T cells enriched from blood (not recorded which). Receptor source: a woman in her forties or fifties who had recovered from COVID-19.

This sequence joins TRBV5-4 and TRBJ2-2; tentatively, D is TRBD1 (5 bases). The CDR3 consists of 15 residues. V was cut by 2 bases and J by 4 bases, with 12 bases left in between. Germline CDR1 is SGHNT and CDR2 is YYREEE (reference sequence). Written as DNA, the CDR3 is TGTGCCAGCAGCTTACCACAGGCTCCCACCGGGGAGCTGTTTTTT. As protein: CASSLPQAPTGELFF.

The genes are TRBV2 and TRBJ2-3; 12 bases align to TRBD2. The ends lost 6 bases at V and 0 bases at J; junction bases unmatched: 4. This CDR3 spans 16 amino acids. Germline CDR1 is SNHLY and CDR2 is FYNNEI. The CDR3 nucleotides read TGTGCCAGCAGGCAACTAGCGGGAGGTAGCACAGATACGCAGTATTTT. Protein product: CASRQLAGGSTDTQYF. The entire variable domain, with the rest obtained from reference TRBV2 and TRBJ2-3, is as follows: EPEVTQTPSHQVTQMGQEVILRCVPISNHLYFYWYRQILGQKVEFLVSFYNNEISEKSEIFDDQFSVERPDGSNFTLKIRSTKLEDSAMYFCASRQLAGGSTDTQYFGPGTRLTVL.